The 3 T cell receptor beta chains below come from one sample, sequenced in a study of blood T cell repertoires in COVID-19 (dated by TCRdb to about 2020). Library preparation was by the immunoSEQ multiplex PCR assay. Here the immuneACCESS table is served through TCRdb, limited to in-frame sequences with V and J called. Missing clones are a known gap in these copies; in checked studies unresolved V genes cover under half, and the rest lacks a known reason. This sample holds about 330,000 clones; 87% were observed only once. The ten largest clones take up approximately 1% of the sample. Sequencing used PBMCs or T cells enriched from blood (not recorded which). All receptors come from a woman in her twenties or thirties who had recovered from COVID-19.

The rearrangement joins TRBV6-6 to TRBJ1-5; D ambiguous. V shed 7 bases and J shed 2 bases, with 15 bases lying between them. The CDR3 has 15 amino acids. Germline V gene sequence: CDR1 MNHNY, CDR2 SVGAGI (reference sequence). As DNA, the CDR3 is TGTGCCAGCATCTTGGACCGGGGTGGCAATCAGCCCCAGCATTTT. Protein product: CASILDRGGNQPQHF.

The chain has TRBV6-2 or TRBV6-3 and TRBJ1-1; no firm D call. Germline assignment: CDR1 MNHEY and CDR2 SVGEGT. With 2 bases removed from V and 1 base from J, the gap between germline ends came to 8 bases. The CDR3 loop spans 14 amino acids. CDR3 DNA: TGTGCCAGCAGTTACGACAATGGGAACACTGAAGCTTTCTTT. Its protein product is CASSYDNGNTEAFF.

This chain's CDR3 is CASSYGTGVYEQYF. CDR3 nucleotide sequence: TGTGCCAGCAGTTACGGGACAGGGGTCTACGAGCAGTACTTC. V usage is TRBV6-5 and J usage is TRBJ2-7; 10 nucleotides agree with TRBD1. The V segment lost 2 bases and the J segment 3 bases; nucleotides outside the gene matches: 1. Germline values: CDR1 MNHEY, CDR2 SVGAGI. This CDR3 region has 14 residues.